Listed here are 18 T cell receptor beta chains from one sample, sequenced in a study of T cell clones after liver transplantation. TCRdb keeps only in-frame clones here, not all; method: immunoSEQ multiplex PCR. This repertoire shows 90,000 to 120,000 clones, 75% to 85% found once; its top ten account for 0.99%. The sequences come from CD4+ T cells from blood, collected before liver transplant. Source of these receptors: a human donor who received a liver transplant.

This sequence joins TRBV7-2 and TRBJ2-7; D remains ambiguous. Germline V gene data show CDR1 as SGHTA and CDR2 as FQGNSA. V lost 2 bases, J lost 2 bases, and 10 bases lay in between. This CDR3 has 14 amino acids. CDR3 protein: CASSLSFSTYEQYF. As DNA, the CDR3 is TGTGCCAGCAGCTTAAGTTTCAGTACCTACGAGCAGTACTTC.

This clone was seen a few times. J is TRBJ1-4 and V is TRBV15, with 7 bases that match TRBD1. V was clipped by 6 bases and J by 11 bases; unmatched bases: 18. This CDR3 has 16 residues. Germline loops: CDR1 LNHNV, CDR2 YYDKDF (reference sequence). The CDR3 spells CATRASGGTTAQKLFF. The CDR3 DNA reads as TGTGCCACCAGGGCATCAGGGGGGACTACGGCGCAGAAACTGTTTTTT.

This clone showed up just a few times. The rearrangement links TRBV14 to TRBJ1-1; 9 nucleotides align to TRBD1. Germline V gene sequence: CDR1 SGHDN, CDR2 FVKESK. The CDR3 has 14 residues. The V segment lost 1 base and the J segment 5 bases; nucleotides outside the gene matches: 2. CDR3: CASSQVTGGTEAFF. The CDR3 DNA sequence: TGTGCCAGCAGCCAAGTGACAGGGGGGACTGAAGCTTTCTTT.

CDR3 sequence reads: CASSQQQGATAVTPLHF. The CDR3 DNA sequence: TGCGCCAGCAGCCAGCAACAGGGGGCAACAGCCGTCACACCCCTCCACTTT. J is TRBJ1-6 and V is TRBV4-3; TRBD1 matches 9 bases. This CDR3 is built from 17 residues. Germline CDR1 reads LGHNA; CDR2 reads YSLEER. V shed 3 bases and J 11 bases; nucleotides not matched to a gene: 14.

This chain joins TRBV27 and TRBJ2-7, with D unresolved. V was shortened by 5 bases and J by 0 bases, with 11 bases between the two germline ends. The CDR3 is 14 amino acids. The germline CDR1 and CDR2 sequences are MNHEY and SMNVEV (reference sequence). The CDR3 DNA follows: TGTGCCAGCAGTCCAGTACAGAGCTCCTACGAGCAGTACTTC. Amino acid sequence: CASSPVQSSYEQYF.

The rearrangement links TRBV9 to TRBJ2-1; 9 bases map to TRBD1. The CDR3 totals 17 residues. V lost 3 bases and J lost 2; bases outside the gene matches: 9. Germline CDR1 SGDLS, CDR2 YYNGEE. DNA for the CDR3: TGTGCCAGCAGCGGAGAAGACAGGGGGTTGGCCTACAATGAGCAGTTCTTC. Protein sequence: CASSGEDRGLAYNEQFF.

This clone came up once. The rearrangement links TRBV5-6 to TRBJ1-2; no definite D call. CDR1 is SGHDT and CDR2 is YYEEEE in the germline V gene. Trimming removed 4 bases from V and 2 bases from J, with 12 bases in between. The CDR3 length is 14 residues. CDR3 loop: CASSPPSLNYGYTF. The CDR3 nucleotides are TGTGCCAGCAGCCCGCCATCGCTGAACTATGGCTACACCTTC. Combining the CDR3 with reference TRBV5-6 and TRBJ1-2 gives the whole variable domain DAGVTQSPTHLIKTRGQQVTLRCSPKSGHDTVSWYQQALGQGPQFIFQYYEEEERQRGNFPDRFSGHQFPNYSSELNVNALLLGDSALYLCASSPPSLNYGYTFGSGTRLTVV.

The genes are TRBV13 and TRBJ2-5; the match to TRBD2 covers 8 bases. The V gene end was trimmed by 8 bases and the J gene end by 5 bases; junction bases not matched to a gene: 16. CDR1 and CDR2 (germline): PRHDT, FYEKMQ (reference sequence). The CDR3 is 16 residues long. The CDR3 is CASGSRSGGERETQYF. The CDR3 DNA follows: TGTGCCAGCGGGAGTAGGAGCGGGGGCGAGAGGGAGACCCAGTACTTC.

The rearrangement links TRBV9 to TRBJ2-2; D unclear. Per the germline V gene, CDR1 is SGDLS and CDR2 is YYNGEE. The CDR3 has 14 amino acids. The V gene lost 0 bases and the J gene lost 9 bases, with 12 bases spanning the gap. CDR3 sequence reads: CASSVGTFSRELFF. The CDR3 DNA reads TGTGCCAGCAGCGTAGGGACCTTTAGCAGGGAGCTGTTTTTT.

The genes are TRBV19 and TRBJ2-1; 8 bases are shared with TRBD1. Germline CDR1 and CDR2: LNHDA and SQIVND (reference sequence). The ends lost 3 bases at V and 7 bases at J; junction bases unmatched: 8. This CDR3 spans 15 amino acids. CDR3 protein: CASSMARGRRNEQFF. DNA for the CDR3: TGTGCCAGTAGTATGGCCAGGGGGCGTCGGAATGAGCAGTTCTTC.

The V call is TRBV5-1, the J call TRBJ2-5; 8 bases map to TRBD2. V shed 4 bases, J shed 1 base, and the junction held 15 bases outside the gene matches. This CDR3 is 18 amino acids long. Germline CDR1 and CDR2: SGHRS and YFSETQ. The CDR3 here is CASSPLLYGRGSQETQYF. CDR3 nucleotides: TGCGCCAGCAGCCCCCTCCTTTACGGGAGGGGTTCCCAAGAGACCCAGTACTTC.

The chain has TRBV19 and TRBJ2-6; D is ambiguous. Trimming left V 3 bases short and J 0 bases short, with 12 bases between. This CDR3 is 17 amino acids long. Germline values: CDR1 LNHDA, CDR2 SQIVND (reference sequence). The CDR3 DNA follows: TGTGCCAGTAGTATCATGGTCAGTGGCTCTGGGGCCAACGTCCTGACTTTC. It encodes CASSIMVSGSGANVLTF.

This chain connects TRBV28 to TRBJ2-3; 8 bases align to TRBD2. Looked up from germline, CDR1 is MDHEN and CDR2 is SYDVKM. The CDR3 spans 14 residues. Unmatched junction bases numbered 6, after V lost 6 bases and J lost 4 bases. This chain's CDR3 is CASRPSGLSDTQYF. In DNA form, the CDR3 reads TGTGCCAGCAGGCCTAGCGGGTTGTCAGATACGCAGTATTTT.

The chain combines TRBV7-6 with TRBJ1-3, with D tentatively TRBD1 (6 bases). Germline V gene sequence: CDR1 SGHVS, CDR2 FNYEAQ. The CDR3 loop spans 17 amino acids. Trimming took 5 bases from V and 0 from J, leaving 17 bases between them. CDR3 sequence (DNA): TGTGCCAGCAGCCCAGGGTCCAGGGGAGGCTCTGGAAACACCATATATTTT. It is translated as CASSPGSRGGSGNTIYF.

The genes are TRBV19 and TRBJ1-5; D perhaps matches TRBD1 (6 bases). Germline V gene sequence: CDR1 LNHDA, CDR2 SQIVND (reference sequence). The CDR3 length is 16 residues. The V and J ends lost 7 bases and 4 bases respectively, with 20 bases between them. The CDR3 DNA reads TGTGCCAGTACCAAGGGCGGGTCACAGGGTAATCAGCCCCAGCATTTT. It codes for CASTKGGSQGNQPQHF.

This chain links TRBV10-2 with TRBJ2-5, with 12 bases identical to TRBD2. V lost 0 bases and J lost 7; bases outside the gene matches: 3. In germline, CDR1 is WSHSY, CDR2 SAAADI. The CDR3 covers 15 residues. The CDR3 DNA reads TGCGCCAGCAGTGAGTCGGCTAGCGGGGGGGGGACCCAGTACTTC. It yields the protein CASSESASGGGTQYF.

The rearrangement uses TRBV6-1 and TRBJ2-5; D is unclear. V was cut by 9 bases and J by 5 bases, with 10 bases left in between. The germline V gene has CDR1 MNHNS and CDR2 SASEGT. CDR3 length: 11 amino acids. CDR3 amino acids: CASWYGETQYF. CDR3 sequence (DNA): TGTGCCAGTTGGTACGGGGAGACCCAGTACTTC.

V is TRBV5-1 and J is TRBJ2-2; D remains ambiguous. Trimming took 0 bases from V and 2 from J, leaving 5 bases between them. This CDR3 contains 14 residues. Germline V gene lookup returns CDR1 SGHRS and CDR2 YFSETQ. The DNA for the CDR3 is TGCGCCAGCAGCTTGGTGGGCAACACCGGGGAGCTGTTTTTT. Translated, it gives CASSLVGNTGELFF. Combining the CDR3 with reference TRBV5-1 and TRBJ2-2 gives the whole variable domain KAGVTQTPRYLIKTRGQQVTLSCSPISGHRSVSWYQQTPGQGLQFLFEYFSETQRNKGNFPGRFSGRQFSNSRSEMNVSTLELGDSALYLCASSLVGNTGELFFGEGSRLTVL.